Reported below is one T cell receptor beta chain. This record belongs to a study of blood T cell repertoires in COVID-19. Across the study: Specimens from acute and convalescent COVID-19 originated in the United States, Italy and Spain. PBMCs, B-cell-depleted T cells, or T cells provided the cDNA or gDNA that made up the material.

This study enrolled people aged about 18 to 95 from 24 US geographic areas. The CDR3 extends over 15 amino acids. The germline V and J ends were trimmed by 0 bases and 3 bases, with 13 bases remaining between them. In germline, CDR1 is SGHRS, CDR2 YFSETQ. Study processing details: Reference gene primer amplification in the assay estimated nucleated cell counts. Clones were read by immunoSEQ multiplex PCR, and TCRdb kept only the in-frame ones, dropping some. Clone size and the V and J calls come from that table; the DNA yielded D and trimming. The table records 160,000 or so clones, about 80% of them present only once.

This chain links TRBV5-1 with TRBJ2-7; D not resolved. The source of this sequence is a woman aged 55-70 years who had recovered from COVID-19. Specimen: PBMCs or T cells enriched from blood (not recorded which). CDR3 sequence reads: CASSLERIDFYEQYF. In DNA, the CDR3 is TGCGCCAGCAGCTTGGAACGGATTGACTTCTACGAGCAGTACTTC.